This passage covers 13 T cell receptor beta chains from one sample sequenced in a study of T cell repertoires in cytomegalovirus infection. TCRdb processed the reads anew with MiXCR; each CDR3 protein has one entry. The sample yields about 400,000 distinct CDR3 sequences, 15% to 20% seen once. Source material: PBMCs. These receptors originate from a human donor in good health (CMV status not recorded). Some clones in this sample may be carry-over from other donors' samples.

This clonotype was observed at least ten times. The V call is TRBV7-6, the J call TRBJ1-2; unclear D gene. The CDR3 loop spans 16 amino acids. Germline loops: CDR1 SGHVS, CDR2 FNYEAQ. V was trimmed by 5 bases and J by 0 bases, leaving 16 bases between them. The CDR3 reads CASSQNPGSTNYGYTF. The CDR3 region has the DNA TGTGCCAGCAGCCAGAATCCGGGGTCGACTAACTATGGCTACACCTTC.

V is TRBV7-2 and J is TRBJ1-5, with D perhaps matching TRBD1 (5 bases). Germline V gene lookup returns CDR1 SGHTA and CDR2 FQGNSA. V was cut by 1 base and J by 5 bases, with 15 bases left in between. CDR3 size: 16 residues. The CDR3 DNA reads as TGTGCCAGCAGCTTAGGGCCGAACAGGATCCATCAGCCCCAGCATTTT. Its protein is CASSLGPNRIHQPQHF. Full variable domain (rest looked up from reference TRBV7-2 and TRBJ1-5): GAGVSQSPSNKVTEKGKDVELRCDPISGHTALYWYRQSLGQGLEFLIYFQGNSAPDKSGLPSDRFSAERTGGSVSTLTIQRTQQEDSAVYLCASSLGPNRIHQPQHFGDGTRLSIL.

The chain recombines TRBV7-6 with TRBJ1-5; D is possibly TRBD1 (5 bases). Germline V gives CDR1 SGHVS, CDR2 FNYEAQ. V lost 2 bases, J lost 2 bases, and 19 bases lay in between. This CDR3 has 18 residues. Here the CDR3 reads CASSLYPNTGEGNQPQHF. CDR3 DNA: TGTGCCAGCAGCTTATACCCGAATACGGGGGAGGGCAATCAGCCCCAGCATTTT.

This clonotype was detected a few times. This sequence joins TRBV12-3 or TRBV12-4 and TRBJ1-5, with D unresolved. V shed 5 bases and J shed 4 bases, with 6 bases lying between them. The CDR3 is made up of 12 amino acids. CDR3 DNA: TGTGCCAGCAGTATGGCGAATCAGCCCCAGCATTTT. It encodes CASSMANQPQHF.

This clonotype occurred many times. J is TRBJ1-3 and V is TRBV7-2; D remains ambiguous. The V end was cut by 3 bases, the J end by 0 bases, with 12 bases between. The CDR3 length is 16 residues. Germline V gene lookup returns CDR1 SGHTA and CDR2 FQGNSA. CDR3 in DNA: TGTGCCAGCAGCTTTGCCGGGCCGACCTCTGGAAACACCATATATTTT. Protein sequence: CASSFAGPTSGNTIYF.

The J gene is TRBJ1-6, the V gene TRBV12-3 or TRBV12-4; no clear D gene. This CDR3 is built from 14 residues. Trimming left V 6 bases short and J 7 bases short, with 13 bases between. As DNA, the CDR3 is TGTGCCAGCAGAGTCTACTTCGAGAATTCACCCCTCCACTTT. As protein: CASRVYFENSPLHF.

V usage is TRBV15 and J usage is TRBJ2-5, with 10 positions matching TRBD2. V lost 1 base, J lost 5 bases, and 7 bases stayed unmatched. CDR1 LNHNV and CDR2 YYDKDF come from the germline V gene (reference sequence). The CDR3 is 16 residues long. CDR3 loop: CATSRGPSGRVETQYF. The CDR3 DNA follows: TGTGCCACCAGCAGAGGGCCTAGCGGGAGAGTGGAGACCCAGTACTTC. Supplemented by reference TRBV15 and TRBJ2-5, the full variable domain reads DAMVIQNPRYQVTQFGKPVTLSCSQTLNHNVMYWYQQKSSQAPKLLFHYYDKDFNNEADTPDNFQSRRPNTSFCFLDIRSPGLGDTAMYLCATSRGPSGRVETQYFGPGTRLLVL.

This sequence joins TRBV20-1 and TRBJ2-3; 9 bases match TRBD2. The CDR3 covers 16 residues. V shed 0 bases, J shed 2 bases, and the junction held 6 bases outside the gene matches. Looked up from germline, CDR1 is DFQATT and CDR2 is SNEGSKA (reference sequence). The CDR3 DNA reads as TGCAGTGCTAGAGATAGCGGGAGCCGTACCACAGATACGCAGTATTTT. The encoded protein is CSARDSGSRTTDTQYF.

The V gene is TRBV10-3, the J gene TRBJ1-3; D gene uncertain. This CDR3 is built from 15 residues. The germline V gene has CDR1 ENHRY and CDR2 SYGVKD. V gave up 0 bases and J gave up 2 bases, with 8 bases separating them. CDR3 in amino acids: CAISESPGTGNTIYF. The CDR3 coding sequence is TGTGCCATCAGTGAGTCCCCGGGGACTGGAAACACCATATATTTT.

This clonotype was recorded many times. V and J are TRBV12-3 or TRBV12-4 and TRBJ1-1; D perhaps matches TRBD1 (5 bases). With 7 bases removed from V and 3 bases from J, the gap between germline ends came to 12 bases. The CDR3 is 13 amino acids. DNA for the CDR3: TGTGCCAGCACCACCCGGGGCGACACTGAAGCTTTCTTT. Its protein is CASTTRGDTEAFF.

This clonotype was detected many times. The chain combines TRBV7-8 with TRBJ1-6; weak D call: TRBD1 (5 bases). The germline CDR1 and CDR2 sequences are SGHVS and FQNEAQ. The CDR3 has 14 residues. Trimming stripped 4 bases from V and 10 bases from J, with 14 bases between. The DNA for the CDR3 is TGTGCCAGCAGCTCCCAGGGACTTGGGTCACCCCTCCACTTT. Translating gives CASSSQGLGSPLHF. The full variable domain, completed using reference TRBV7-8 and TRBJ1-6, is GAGVSQSPRYKVAKRGQDVALRCDPISGHVSLFWYQQALGQGPEFLTYFQNEAQLDKSGLPSDRFFAERPEGSVSTLKIQRTQQEDSAVYLCASSSQGLGSPLHFGNGTRLTVT.

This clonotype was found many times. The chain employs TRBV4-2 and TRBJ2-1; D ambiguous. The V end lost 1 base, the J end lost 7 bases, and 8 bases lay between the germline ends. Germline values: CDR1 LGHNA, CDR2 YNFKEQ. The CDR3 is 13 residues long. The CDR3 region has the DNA TGTGCCAGCAGCCAAGCTCACGGGAATGAGCAGTTCTTC. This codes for CASSQAHGNEQFF.

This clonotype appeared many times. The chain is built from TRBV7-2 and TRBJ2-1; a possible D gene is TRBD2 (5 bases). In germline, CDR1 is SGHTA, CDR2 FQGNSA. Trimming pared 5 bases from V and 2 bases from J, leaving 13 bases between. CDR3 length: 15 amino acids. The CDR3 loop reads CASSISELTYNEQFF. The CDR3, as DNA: TGTGCCAGCAGCATTAGCGAATTAACCTACAATGAGCAGTTCTTC.